This T cell receptor (beta chain) was documented in a study of CD8+ T cells in alopecia areata. Following RNA extraction, reverse transcription yielded cDNA that acted as the sequencing template. Assay: immunoSEQ multiplex PCR; the TCRdb copy retains only in-frame clones and omits some. The sample holds 1,500 to 2,000 clones, and no clone turns up only once. Time point given: mouse skin 6 weeks after grafting, around onset of hair loss. Mice receiving grafts had skin biopsied at grafting and 3 and 6 weeks afterward. CDR3 length: 15 amino acids. Germline CDR1 is NNHNN and CDR2 is SYGAGS (reference sequence). This clone was seen only a few times. Mouse gene names apply. Sequencing ends 4 residues short of the CDR3 end; the germline J gene provides the rest.

This receptor was taken from a C3H/HeJ mouse with alopecia areata. The strain's MHC type: H2-k. The rearrangement uses TRBV13-2 and TRBJ1-1; a weak D match, TRBD1 (5 bases). Source: skin, taken at week 6. Partial CDR3 DNA: TGTGCCAGCGGTGGAAGGGACTGGGGGACGAGA. Protein sequence: CASGGRDWGTR. The CDR3 in its entirety is CASGGRDWGTREVFF.